This TCR beta chain emerged from a study of blood T cells in healthy people across ages. The CDR3 totals 11 residues. Trimming pared 4 bases from V and 12 bases from J, leaving 16 bases between. From germline, CDR1 is DFQATT and CDR2 SNEGSKA (reference sequence). Primers used in a second PCR of about 6 to 12 cycles were a sample-barcoded 5' primer and a J-beta primer mix. Using its own MiXCR run on the 5' RACE reads, TCRdb lists one record per CDR3 protein. The sample shows nearly 1 million distinct CDR3 sequences, roughly 47% of them seen only once. Sequenced input: blood. The sequence was collected from a woman aged 55 to 70 in good health. The rearrangement links TRBV20-1 to TRBJ2-7; a weak D match, TRBD2 (7 bases). CDR3 protein: CSAIGGETLYF. Here the CDR3 DNA reads TGCAGTGCTATAGGGGGGGAGACCCTGTACTTC.